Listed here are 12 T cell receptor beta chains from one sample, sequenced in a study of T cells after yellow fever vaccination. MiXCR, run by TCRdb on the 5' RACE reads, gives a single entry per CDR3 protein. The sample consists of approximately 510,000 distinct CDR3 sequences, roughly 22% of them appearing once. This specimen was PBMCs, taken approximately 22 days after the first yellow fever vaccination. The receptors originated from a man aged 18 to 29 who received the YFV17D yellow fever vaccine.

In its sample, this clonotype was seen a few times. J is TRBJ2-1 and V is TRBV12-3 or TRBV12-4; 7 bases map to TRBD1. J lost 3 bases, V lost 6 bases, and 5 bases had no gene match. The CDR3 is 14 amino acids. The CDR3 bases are TGTGCCAGCAGACCGGGACAGTACTACAATGAGCAGTTCTTC. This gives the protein CASRPGQYYNEQFF.

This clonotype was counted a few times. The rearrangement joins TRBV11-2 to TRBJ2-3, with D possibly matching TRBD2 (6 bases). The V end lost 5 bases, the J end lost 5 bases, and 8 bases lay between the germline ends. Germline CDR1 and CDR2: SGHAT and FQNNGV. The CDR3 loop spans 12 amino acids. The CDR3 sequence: CASSRGIDTQYF. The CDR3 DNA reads TGTGCCAGCAGCCGCGGGATAGATACGCAGTATTTT.

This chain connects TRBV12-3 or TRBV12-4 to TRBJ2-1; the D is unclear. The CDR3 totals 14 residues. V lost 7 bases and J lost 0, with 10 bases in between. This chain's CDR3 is CASTLSHSYNEQFF. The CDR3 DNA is TGTGCCAGCACCTTGTCTCACTCCTACAATGAGCAGTTCTTC.

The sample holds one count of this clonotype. This CDR3 is CASNKIVGETEAFF. CDR3 nucleotides: TGTGCCAGCAACAAGATTGTTGGGGAGACTGAAGCTTTCTTT. The chain carries TRBV7-2 and TRBJ1-1, with no clear D. The CDR3 contains 14 residues. V lost 7 bases, J lost 5 bases, and 17 bases lay in between. From germline, CDR1 is SGHTA and CDR2 FQGNSA.

The CDR3 region has the DNA TGTGCCAGCAGTAACCCGCCACAGGGTCAGCAGTACGTC. Amino acids: CASSNPPQGQQYV. This chain connects TRBV6-2 or TRBV6-3 to TRBJ2-7, with D possibly matching TRBD1 (6 bases). V shed 5 bases and J shed 8 bases, with 16 bases lying between them. This CDR3 comprises 13 residues. CDR1 is MNHEY, CDR2 SVGEGT, per germline.

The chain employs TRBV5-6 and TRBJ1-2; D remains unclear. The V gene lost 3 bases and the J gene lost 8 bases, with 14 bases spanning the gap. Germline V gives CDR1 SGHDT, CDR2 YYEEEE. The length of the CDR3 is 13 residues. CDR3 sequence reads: CASSSANLEGYTF. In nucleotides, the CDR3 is TGTGCCAGCAGCTCCGCGAATCTTGAGGGCTACACCTTC.

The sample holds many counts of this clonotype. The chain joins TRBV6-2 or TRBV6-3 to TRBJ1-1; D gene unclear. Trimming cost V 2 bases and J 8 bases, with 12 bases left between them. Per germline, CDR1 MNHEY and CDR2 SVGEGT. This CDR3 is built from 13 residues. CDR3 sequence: CASSYLPTVEAFF. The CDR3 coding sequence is TGTGCCAGCAGTTACCTCCCCACTGTGGAAGCTTTCTTT.

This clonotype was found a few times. In nucleotides, the CDR3 is TGTGCCAGCCGCCGCGATGGACAGGAAGAGACCCAGTACTTC. It translates to CASRRDGQEETQYF. This chain uses TRBV6-2 or TRBV6-3 with TRBJ2-5; 7 bases match TRBD1. The CDR3 is made up of 14 amino acids. The junction had 9 bases not matched to a gene; V was cut back by 8 bases and J by 3 bases. Germline assignment: CDR1 MNHEY and CDR2 SVGEGT.

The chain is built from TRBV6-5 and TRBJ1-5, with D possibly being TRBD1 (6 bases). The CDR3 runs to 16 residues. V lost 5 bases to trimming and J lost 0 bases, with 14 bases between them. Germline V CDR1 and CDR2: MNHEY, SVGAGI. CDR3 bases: TGTGCCAGCAGTCACCGGGACACCCATAGCAATCAGCCCCAGCATTTT. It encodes CASSHRDTHSNQPQHF.

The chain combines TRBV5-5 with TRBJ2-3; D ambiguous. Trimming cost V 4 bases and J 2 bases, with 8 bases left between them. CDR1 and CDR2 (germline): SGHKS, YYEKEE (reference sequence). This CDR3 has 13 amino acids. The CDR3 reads CASSQSPTDTQYF. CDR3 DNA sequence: TGTGCCAGCAGCCAATCCCCCACAGATACGCAGTATTTT.

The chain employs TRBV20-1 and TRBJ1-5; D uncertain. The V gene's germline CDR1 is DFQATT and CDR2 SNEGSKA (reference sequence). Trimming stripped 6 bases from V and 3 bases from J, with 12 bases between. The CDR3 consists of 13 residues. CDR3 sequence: CSAPGQYNQPQHF. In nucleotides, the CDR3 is TGCAGTGCCCCCGGCCAGTACAATCAGCCCCAGCATTTT.

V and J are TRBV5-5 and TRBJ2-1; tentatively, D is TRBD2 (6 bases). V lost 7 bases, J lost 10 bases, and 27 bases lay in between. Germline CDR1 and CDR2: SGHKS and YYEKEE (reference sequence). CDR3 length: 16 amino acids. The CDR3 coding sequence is TGTGCCAGCGCGGATGGACTGGGACTCCTCGTGGTGGAGCAGTTCTTC. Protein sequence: CASADGLGLLVVEQFF.